This T cell receptor (beta chain) was observed in a study of T cells of healthy individuals. In TCRdb, the 5' RACE reads were re-called with MiXCR into one record per CDR3 protein. The sample contains tens of thousands of distinct CDR3 sequences, roughly 17% of which appear only once. This sequence originates from a human donor in good health.

CDR3 loop: CASSLDLSTGELFF. The CDR3 nucleotides read TGCGCCAGCAGCTTGGATCTAAGCACCGGGGAGCTGTTTTTT. This chain uses TRBV5-1 with TRBJ2-2; D is unclear. The germline V gene encodes CDR1 SGHRS and CDR2 YFSETQ. The CDR3 is 14 amino acids. V lost 0 bases, J lost 4 bases, and 7 bases lay in between.